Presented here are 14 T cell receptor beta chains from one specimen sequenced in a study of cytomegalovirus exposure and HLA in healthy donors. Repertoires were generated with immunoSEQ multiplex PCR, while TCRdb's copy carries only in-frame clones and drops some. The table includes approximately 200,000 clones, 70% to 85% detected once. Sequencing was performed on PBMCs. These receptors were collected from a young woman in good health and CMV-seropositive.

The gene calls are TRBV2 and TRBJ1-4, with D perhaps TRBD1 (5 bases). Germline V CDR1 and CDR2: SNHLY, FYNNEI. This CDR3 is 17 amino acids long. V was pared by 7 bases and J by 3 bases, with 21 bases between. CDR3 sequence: CASTSTPGGPPNEKLFF. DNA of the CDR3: TGTGCCAGCACTAGCACGCCCGGGGGACCTCCTAATGAAAAACTGTTTTTT.

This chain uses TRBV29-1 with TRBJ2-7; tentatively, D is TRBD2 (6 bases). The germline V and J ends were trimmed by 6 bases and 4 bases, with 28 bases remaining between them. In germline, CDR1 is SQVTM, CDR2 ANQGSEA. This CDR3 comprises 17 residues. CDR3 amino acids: CSVLTPGPGDGRYEQYF. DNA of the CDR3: TGCAGCGTACTCACCCCCGGGCCGGGAGACGGGCGGTACGAGCAGTACTTC.

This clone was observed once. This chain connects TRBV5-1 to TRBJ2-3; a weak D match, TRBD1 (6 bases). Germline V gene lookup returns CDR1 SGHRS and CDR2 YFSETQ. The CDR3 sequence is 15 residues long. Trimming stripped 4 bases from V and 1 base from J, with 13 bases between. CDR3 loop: CASSLTGRGTDTQYF. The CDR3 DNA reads TGCGCCAGCAGCCTCACAGGGCGCGGCACAGATACGCAGTATTTT.

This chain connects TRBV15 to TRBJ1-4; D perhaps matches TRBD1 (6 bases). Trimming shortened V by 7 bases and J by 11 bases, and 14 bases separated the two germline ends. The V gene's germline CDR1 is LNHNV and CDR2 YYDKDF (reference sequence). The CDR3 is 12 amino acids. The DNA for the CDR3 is TGTGCCACCACCAAGAATACAGGGAAACTGTTTTTT. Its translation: CATTKNTGKLFF. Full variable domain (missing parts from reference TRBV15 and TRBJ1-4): DAMVIQNPRYQVTQFGKPVTLSCSQTLNHNVMYWYQQKSSQAPKLLFHYYDKDFNNEADTPDNFQSRRPNTSFCFLDIRSPGLGDTAMYLCATTKNTGKLFFGSGTQLSVL.

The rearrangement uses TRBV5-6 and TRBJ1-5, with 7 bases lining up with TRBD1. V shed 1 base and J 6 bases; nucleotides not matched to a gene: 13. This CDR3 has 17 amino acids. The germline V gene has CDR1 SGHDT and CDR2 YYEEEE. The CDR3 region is CASSLWTGTVSSQPQHF. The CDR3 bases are TGTGCCAGCAGCTTGTGGACCGGGACAGTTTCTAGTCAGCCCCAGCATTTT.

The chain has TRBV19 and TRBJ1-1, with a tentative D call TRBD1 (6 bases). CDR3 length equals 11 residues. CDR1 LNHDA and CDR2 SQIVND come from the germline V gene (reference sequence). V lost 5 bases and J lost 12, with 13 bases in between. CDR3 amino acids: CASSQQGSTFF. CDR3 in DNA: TGTGCCAGTAGTCAACAGGGCTCTACTTTCTTT.

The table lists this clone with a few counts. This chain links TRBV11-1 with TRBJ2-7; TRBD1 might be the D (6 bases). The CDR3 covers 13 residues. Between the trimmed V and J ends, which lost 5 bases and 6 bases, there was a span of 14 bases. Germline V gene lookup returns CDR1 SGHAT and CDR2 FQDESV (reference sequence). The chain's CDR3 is CASSTIQGGEQYF. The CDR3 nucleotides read TGTGCCAGCAGCACGATACAGGGTGGCGAGCAGTACTTC. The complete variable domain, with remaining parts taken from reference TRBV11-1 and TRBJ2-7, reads EAEVAQSPRYKITEKSQAVAFWCDPISGHATLYWYRQILGQGPELLVQFQDESVVDDSQLPKDRFSAERLKGVDSTLKIQPAELGDSAMYLCASSTIQGGEQYFGPGTRLTVT.

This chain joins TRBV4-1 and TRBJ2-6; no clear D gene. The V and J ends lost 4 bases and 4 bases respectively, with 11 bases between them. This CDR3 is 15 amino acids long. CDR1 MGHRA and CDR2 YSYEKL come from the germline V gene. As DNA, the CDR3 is TGCGCCAGCAGCCGAGCCTTTGCAGGGGCCAACGTCCTGACTTTC. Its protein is CASSRAFAGANVLTF.

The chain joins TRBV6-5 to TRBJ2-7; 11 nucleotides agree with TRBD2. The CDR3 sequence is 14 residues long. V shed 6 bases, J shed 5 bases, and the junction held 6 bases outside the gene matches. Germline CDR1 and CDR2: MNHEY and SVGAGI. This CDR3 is CASSTPTSGNEQYF. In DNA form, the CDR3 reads TGTGCCAGCAGCACGCCGACTAGCGGGAACGAGCAGTACTTC.

As DNA, the CDR3 is TGTGCCAGCGGGACAGCCGTTAACTATGGCTACACCTTC. It is translated as CASGTAVNYGYTF. This chain joins TRBV7-9 and TRBJ1-2, with 7 bases aligning to TRBD1. Per the germline V gene, CDR1 is SEHNR and CDR2 is FQNEAQ (reference sequence). The CDR3 covers 13 residues. V dropped 8 bases and J dropped 1; count of bases not matched to a gene: 4.

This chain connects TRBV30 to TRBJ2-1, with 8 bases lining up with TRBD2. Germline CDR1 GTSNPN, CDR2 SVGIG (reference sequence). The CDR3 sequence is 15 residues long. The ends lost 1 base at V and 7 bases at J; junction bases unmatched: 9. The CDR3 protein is CAWSDLAGGLNEQFF. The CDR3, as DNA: TGTGCCTGGAGTGACCTAGCGGGCGGCTTGAATGAGCAGTTCTTC. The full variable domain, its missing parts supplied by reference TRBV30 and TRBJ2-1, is SQTIHQWPATLVQPVGSPLSLECTVEGTSNPNLYWYRQAAGRGLQLLFYSVGIGQISSEVPQNLSASRPQDRQFILSSKKLLLSDSGFYLCAWSDLAGGLNEQFFGPGTRLTVL.

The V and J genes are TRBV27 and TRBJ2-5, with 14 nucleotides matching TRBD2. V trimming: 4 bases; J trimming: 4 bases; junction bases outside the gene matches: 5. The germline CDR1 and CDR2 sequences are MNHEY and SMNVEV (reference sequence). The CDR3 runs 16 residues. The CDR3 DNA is TGTGCCAGCAGTTCACGACTAGCGGGAGGGCCAGAGACCCAGTACTTC. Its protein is CASSSRLAGGPETQYF.

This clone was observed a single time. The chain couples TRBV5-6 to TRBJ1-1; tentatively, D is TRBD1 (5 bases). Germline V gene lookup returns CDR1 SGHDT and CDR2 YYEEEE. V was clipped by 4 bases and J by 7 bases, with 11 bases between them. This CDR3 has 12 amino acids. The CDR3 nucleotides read TGTGCCAGCAGCCAGAAAACAGGTGAAGCTTTCTTT. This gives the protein CASSQKTGEAFF.

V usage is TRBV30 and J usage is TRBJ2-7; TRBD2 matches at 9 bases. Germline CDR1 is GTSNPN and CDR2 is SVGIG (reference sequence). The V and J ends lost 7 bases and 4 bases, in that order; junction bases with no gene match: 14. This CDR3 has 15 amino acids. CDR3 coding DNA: TGTGCCTTAACCTCCGGGACTAGCCGTCCTTACGAGCAGTACTTC. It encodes CALTSGTSRPYEQYF.